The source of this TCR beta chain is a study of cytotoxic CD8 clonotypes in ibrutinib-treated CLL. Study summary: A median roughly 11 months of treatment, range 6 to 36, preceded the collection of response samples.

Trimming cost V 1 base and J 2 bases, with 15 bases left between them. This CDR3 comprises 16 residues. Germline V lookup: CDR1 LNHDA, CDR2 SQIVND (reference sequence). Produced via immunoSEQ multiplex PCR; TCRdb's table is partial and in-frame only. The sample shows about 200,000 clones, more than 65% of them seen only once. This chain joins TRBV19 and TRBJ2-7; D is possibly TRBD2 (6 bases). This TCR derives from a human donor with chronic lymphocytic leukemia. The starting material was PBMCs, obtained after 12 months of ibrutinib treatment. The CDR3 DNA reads TGTGCCAGTAGTATAGGGGTCAGGACTACAACCTACGAGCAGTACTTC. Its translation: CASSIGVRTTTYEQYF.